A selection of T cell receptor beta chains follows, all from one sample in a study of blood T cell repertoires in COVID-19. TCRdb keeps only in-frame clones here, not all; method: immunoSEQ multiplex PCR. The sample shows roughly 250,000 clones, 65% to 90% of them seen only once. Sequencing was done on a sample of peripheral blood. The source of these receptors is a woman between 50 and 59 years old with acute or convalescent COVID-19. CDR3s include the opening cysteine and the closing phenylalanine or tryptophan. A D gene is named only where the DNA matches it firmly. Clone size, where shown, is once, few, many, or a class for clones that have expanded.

TGCGCCAGCAGCCACACCGGGACAGGGCCCGACGAGCAGTACTTC,CASSHTGTGPDEQYF,TRBJ2-7,TRBD1,TRBV4-1,.
TGTGCCACCAGCAGAGGGACCAGGGACACCGGGGAGCTGTTTTTT,CATSRGTRDTGELFF,TRBJ2-2,.,TRBV15,.
TGTGCCAGCAGTTATCTCCCTACCACCGCAAACGAAAAACTGTTTTTT,CASSYLPTTANEKLFF,TRBJ1-4,.,TRBV6-5,.
TGTGCCTGGAGTGTACCCAGGGTTGGCTACACCTTC,CAWSVPRVGYTF,TRBJ1-2,.,TRBV30,few
TGTGTCAGAAGCTTAGGATTGGCGCCCGAGGGCTCCTACGAGCAGTACTTC,CVRSLGLAPEGSYEQYF,TRBJ2-7,.,TRBV7-5,.
TGTGCCAGCAGGCCCCCAGGTGGGGCAACGATCTACGAGCAGTACTTC,CASRPPGGATIYEQYF,TRBJ2-7,.,TRBV28,.
TGTGCCAGTAGTATCCTGGGAGCCAATCAAGAGACCCAGTACTTC,CASSILGANQETQYF,TRBJ2-5,.,TRBV19,.
TGTGCCTGGACCCGGGGGGGGGACACTAATGAAAAACTGTTTTTT,CAWTRGGDTNEKLFF,TRBJ1-4,.,TRBV30,.
TGCAGTGCTAGTCTGGCGGGGTTGGTGGGCGAGCAGTACTTC,CSASLAGLVGEQYF,TRBJ2-7,.,TRBV20-1,.
TGTGCCAGCAGCTTAGGGAGCCTCAGGGTACAGCTTTACGAGCAGTACTTC,CASSLGSLRVQLYEQYF,TRBJ2-7,.,TRBV7-9,once
TGTGCCAGCAGCTTTTACAGGAAAGTTGCAACTAATGAAAAACTGTTTTTT,CASSFYRKVATNEKLFF,TRBJ1-4,.,TRBV5-6,.
TGTGCCAGCAGCTCGGTCCAGACAGGGTCTCGGGAAAAACTGTTTTTT,CASSSVQTGSREKLFF,TRBJ1-4,TRBD1,TRBV5-6,.
TGTGCCAGCAGCCCCGCCGGGACAGGGCGTCAGCCCCAGCATTTT,CASSPAGTGRQPQHF,TRBJ1-5,TRBD1,TRBV28,once
TGTGCCAGCAGTTTATCGGGCGGGGTATCTATGAACACTGAAGCTTTCTTT,CASSLSGGVSMNTEAFF,TRBJ1-1,.,TRBV27,.
TGTGCCACCAGTGATTTTGGTGGGGGGGCCAGAGAGACCCAGTACTTC,CATSDFGGGARETQYF,TRBJ2-5,.,TRBV24-1,.
TGTGCCAGCAGCTCGCGGACTAGCGGGAGGAATGAGCAGTTCTTC,CASSSRTSGRNEQFF,TRBJ2-1,TRBD2,TRBV7-6,.
TGCGCCAGCAGCTCCGCCGGGACAGACGGAGGGACCCAGTACTTC,CASSSAGTDGGTQYF,TRBJ2-5,TRBD1,TRBV5-1,few
TGTGCCAGCAGCAAAGGACTTATTGAGGGAGTGTCCTATGGCTACACCTTC,CASSKGLIEGVSYGYTF,TRBJ1-2,.,TRBV11-2,.
TGCAGTGCTAGTATCTCACAGAATGATGGCTACACCTTC,CSASISQNDGYTF,TRBJ1-2,.,TRBV20-1,.
TGTGCCAGCAGCTCTAGACTCTTCGGGGAGCTGTTTTTT,CASSSRLFGELFF,TRBJ2-2,.,TRBV11-1,once
TGTGCCAGCAGCGTATCGCGACTAGCGGGAGCTGACGAGCAGTACTTC,CASSVSRLAGADEQYF,TRBJ2-7,TRBD2,TRBV9,.
TGTGCCATCGATACTCAGGTGAACACTGAAGCTTTCTTT,CAIDTQVNTEAFF,TRBJ1-1,.,TRBV28,.
TGTGCCAGCAGTTTCCAGGGGGTGTTGGCCGAGCAGTACTTC,CASSFQGVLAEQYF,TRBJ2-7,TRBD1,TRBV6-5,.
TGTGCCATCAGTGAGTCGCAGAACAATCAGCCCCAGCATTTT,CAISESQNNQPQHF,TRBJ1-5,.,TRBV10-3,.
TGTGCCAGCAGCCTAAGGGACAGGTCGTTGGGCTATGGCTACACCTTC,CASSLRDRSLGYGYTF,TRBJ1-2,TRBD1,TRBV5-6,.